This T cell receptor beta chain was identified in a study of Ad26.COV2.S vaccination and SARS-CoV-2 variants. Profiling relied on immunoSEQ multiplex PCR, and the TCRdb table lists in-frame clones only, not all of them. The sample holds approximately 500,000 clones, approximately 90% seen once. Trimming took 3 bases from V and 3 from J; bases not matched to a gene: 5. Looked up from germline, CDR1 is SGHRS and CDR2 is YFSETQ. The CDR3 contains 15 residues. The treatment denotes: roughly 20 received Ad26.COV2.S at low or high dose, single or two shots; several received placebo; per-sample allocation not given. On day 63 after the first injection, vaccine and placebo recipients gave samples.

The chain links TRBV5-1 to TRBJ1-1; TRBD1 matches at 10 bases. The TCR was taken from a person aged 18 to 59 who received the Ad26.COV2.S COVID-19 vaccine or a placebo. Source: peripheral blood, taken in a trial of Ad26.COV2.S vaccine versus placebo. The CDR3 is CASSSTGQGYTEAFF. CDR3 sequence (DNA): TGCGCCAGCAGCTCTACGGGACAGGGGTACACTGAAGCTTTCTTT. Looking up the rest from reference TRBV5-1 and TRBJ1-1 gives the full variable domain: KAGVTQTPRYLIKTRGQQVTLSCSPISGHRSVSWYQQTPGQGLQFLFEYFSETQRNKGNFPGRFSGRQFSNSRSEMNVSTLELGDSALYLCASSSTGQGYTEAFFGQGTRLTVV.